This T cell receptor beta chain emerged from a study of breast tumors, draining lymph nodes, adjacent tissues. Study-wide results and caveats: Tumors had less TCR diversity than lymph nodes, more than nontumor tissue.

This clonotype appeared a few times. Its cognate antigen is unknown. Germline trimming cut 5 bases from V and 5 bases from J; bases unmatched to any gene: 5. Germline lookup yields CDR1 SQVTM and CDR2 ANQGSEA. This CDR3 region has 12 residues. The lymph nodes were axillary draining lymph nodes from breast cancer patients. TCRdb passed the multiplex PCR reads through MiXCR, listing each CDR3 protein once. The repertoire consists of around 190,000 distinct CDR3 sequences, with about 33% occurring once and the leading ten covering about 3.9%. Material for sequencing was axillary lymph node tissue. The chain joins TRBV29-1 to TRBJ1-1; 7 nucleotides align to TRBD1. This TCR derives from a female donor with breast cancer. Some clones in this sample may be carry-over from other donors' samples. The CDR3 nucleotides are TGCAGCGTTCGGGCAGGGGGAACTGAAGCTTTCTTT. Its protein is CSVRAGGTEAFF.